This T cell receptor beta chain is from a study of control samples from healthy donors and cancer patients. Generated by immunoSEQ multiplex PCR, the TCRdb table keeps only in-frame clones and is missing some. Of 150,000 to 200,000 clones listed, around 95% are singletons. CDR3 length equals 13 residues. The ends were cut back, 9 bases at V and 0 bases at J, with 10 bases in the middle. The V gene's germline CDR1 is KGHDR and CDR2 SFDVKD. The J gene is TRBJ2-5, the V gene TRBV24-1; D tentatively reads TRBD1 or TRBD2 (5 bases each). The sequenced material came from blood. The clonotype comes from a woman between 40 and 55 years old in good health. The CDR3 protein is CATSGGYQETQYF. The CDR3 coding sequence is TGTGCCACCTCTGGGGGTTACCAAGAGACCCAGTACTTC.